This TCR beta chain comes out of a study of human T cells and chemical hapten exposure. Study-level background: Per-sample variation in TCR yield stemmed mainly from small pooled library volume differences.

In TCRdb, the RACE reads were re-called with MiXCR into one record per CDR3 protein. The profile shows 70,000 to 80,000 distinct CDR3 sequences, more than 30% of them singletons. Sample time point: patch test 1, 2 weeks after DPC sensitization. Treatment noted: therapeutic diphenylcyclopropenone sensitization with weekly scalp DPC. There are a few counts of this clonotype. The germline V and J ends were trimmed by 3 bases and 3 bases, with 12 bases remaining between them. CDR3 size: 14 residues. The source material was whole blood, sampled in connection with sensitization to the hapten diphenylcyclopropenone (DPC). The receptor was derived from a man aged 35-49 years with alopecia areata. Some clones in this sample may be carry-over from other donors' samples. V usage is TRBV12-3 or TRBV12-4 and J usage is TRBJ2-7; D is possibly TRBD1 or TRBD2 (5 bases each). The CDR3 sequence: CASSLGTRGYEQYF. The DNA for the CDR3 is TGTGCCAGCAGTTTGGGGACGCGAGGCTACGAGCAGTACTTC.